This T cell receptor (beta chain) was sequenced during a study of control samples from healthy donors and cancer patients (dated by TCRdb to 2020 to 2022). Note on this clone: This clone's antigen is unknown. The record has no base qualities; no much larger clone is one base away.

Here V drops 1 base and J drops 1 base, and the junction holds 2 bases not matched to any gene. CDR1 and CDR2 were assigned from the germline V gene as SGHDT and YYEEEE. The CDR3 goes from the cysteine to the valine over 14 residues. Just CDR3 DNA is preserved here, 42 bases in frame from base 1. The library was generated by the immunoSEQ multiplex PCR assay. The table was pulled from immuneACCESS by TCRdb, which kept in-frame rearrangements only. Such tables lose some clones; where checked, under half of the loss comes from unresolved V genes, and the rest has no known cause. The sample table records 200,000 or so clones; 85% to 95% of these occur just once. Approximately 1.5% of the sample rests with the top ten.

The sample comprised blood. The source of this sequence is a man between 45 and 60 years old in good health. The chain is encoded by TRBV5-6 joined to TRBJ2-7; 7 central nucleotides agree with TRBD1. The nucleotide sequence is TGTGCCAGCAGCTTGCTACAGGGGTCCTACGAGCAGTACGTC. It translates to CASSLLQGSYEQYV.